This TCR beta chain emerged from a study of beta chain features in type 1 diabetes. CDR3 length: 11 amino acids. Germline V gene sequence: CDR1 DFQATT, CDR2 SNEGSKA (reference sequence). V lost 6 bases and J 7 bases, leaving 12 bases between the germline ends. Expressed TCRB transcripts were sequenced because the isolated RNA had all been reverse transcribed beforehand. Generated by immunoSEQ multiplex PCR, the TCRdb table keeps only in-frame clones and is missing some. Among around 53,000 clones, 60% to 70% were seen once, and the ten largest hold 0.25% to 0.35%. Whole-study findings and limits: In every one of the four CD4+ subsets, TCRB CDR3s were moderately but significantly shorter in Type 1 diabetes patients.

This clone was picked up one time. What it binds is unknown. The TCR sequence derives from a woman aged 25 to 39 with type 1 diabetes. The sample comprised stem cell memory CD4+ T cells from blood. The V gene is TRBV20-1, the J gene TRBJ1-1, with D possibly matching TRBD1 (5 bases). The CDR3 coding sequence is TGCAGTGCGCCAGGGCTTAATGAAGCTTTCTTT. It translates to CSAPGLNEAFF.